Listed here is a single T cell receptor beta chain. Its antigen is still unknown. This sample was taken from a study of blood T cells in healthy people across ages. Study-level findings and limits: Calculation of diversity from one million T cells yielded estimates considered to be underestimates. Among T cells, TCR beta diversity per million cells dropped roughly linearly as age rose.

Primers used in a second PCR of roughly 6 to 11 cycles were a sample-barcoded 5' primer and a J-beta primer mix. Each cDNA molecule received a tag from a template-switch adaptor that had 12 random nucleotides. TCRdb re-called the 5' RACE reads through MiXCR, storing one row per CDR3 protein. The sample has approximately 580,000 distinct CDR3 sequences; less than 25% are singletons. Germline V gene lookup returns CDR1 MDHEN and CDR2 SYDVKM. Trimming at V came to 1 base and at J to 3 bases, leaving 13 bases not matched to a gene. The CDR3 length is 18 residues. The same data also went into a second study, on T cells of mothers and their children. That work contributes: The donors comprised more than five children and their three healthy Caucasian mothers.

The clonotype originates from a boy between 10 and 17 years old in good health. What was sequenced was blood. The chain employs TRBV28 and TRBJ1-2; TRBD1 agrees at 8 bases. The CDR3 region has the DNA TGTGCCAGCAGTTTATCTCTACAGGGGGATTCTGTTGACTATGGCTACACCTTC. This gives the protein CASSLSLQGDSVDYGYTF.